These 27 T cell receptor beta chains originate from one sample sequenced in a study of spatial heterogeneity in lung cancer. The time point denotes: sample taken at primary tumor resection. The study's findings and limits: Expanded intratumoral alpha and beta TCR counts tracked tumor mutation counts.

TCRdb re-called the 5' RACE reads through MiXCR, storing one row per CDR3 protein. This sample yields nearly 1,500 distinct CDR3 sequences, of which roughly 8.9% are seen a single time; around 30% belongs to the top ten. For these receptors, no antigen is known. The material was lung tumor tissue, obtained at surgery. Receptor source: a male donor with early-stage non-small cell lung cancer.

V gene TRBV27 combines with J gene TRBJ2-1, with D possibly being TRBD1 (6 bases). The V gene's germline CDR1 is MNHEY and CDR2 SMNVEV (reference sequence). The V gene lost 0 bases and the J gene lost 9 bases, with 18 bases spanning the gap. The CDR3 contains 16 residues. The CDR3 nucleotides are TGTGCCAGCAGTTTATCGAGTAGGGGACAACGGAGTGAGCAGTTCTTC. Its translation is CASSLSSRGQRSEQFF.

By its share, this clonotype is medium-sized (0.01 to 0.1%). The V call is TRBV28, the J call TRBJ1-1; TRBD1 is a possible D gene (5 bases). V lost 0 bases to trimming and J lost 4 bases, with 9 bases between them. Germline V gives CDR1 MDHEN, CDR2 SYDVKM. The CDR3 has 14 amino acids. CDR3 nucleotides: TGTGCCAGCAGTTTATGGAGGGGCGGCACTGAAGCTTTCTTT. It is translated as CASSLWRGGTEAFF. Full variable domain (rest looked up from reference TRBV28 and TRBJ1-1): DVKVTQSSRYLVKRTGEKVFLECVQDMDHENMFWYRQDPGLGLRLIYFSYDVKMKEKGDIPEGYSVSREKKERFSLILESASTNQTSMYLCASSLWRGGTEAFFGQGTRLTVV.

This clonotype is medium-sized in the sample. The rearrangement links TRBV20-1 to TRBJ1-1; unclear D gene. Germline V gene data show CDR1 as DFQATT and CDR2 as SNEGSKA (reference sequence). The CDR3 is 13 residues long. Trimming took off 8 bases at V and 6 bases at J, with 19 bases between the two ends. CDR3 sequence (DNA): TGCAGTCCCCCGGTCCTTCATCCTGCTGAAGCTTTCTTT. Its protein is CSPPVLHPAEAFF.

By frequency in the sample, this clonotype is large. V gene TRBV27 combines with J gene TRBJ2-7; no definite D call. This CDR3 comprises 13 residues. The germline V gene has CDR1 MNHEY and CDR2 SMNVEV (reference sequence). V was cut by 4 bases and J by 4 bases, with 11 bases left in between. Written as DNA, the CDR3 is TGTGCCAGCAGTTACTCCATCGGGTACGAGCAGTACTTC. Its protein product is CASSYSIGYEQYF.

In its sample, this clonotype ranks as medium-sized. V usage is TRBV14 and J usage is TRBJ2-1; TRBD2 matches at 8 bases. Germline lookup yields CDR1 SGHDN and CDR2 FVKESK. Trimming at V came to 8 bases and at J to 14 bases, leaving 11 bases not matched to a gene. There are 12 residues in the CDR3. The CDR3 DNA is TGTGCCAGCGCGTCTAGCGGGCCTATTAAGTTCTTC. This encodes CASASSGPIKFF.

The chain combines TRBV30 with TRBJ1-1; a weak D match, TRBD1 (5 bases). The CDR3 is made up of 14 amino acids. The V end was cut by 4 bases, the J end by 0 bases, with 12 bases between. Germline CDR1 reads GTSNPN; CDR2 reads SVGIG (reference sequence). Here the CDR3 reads CAWTRGTVNTEAFF. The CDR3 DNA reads TGTGCCTGGACCCGGGGGACGGTGAACACTGAAGCTTTCTTT. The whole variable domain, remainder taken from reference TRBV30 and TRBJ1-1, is SQTIHQWPATLVQPVGSPLSLECTVEGTSNPNLYWYRQAAGRGLQLLFYSVGIGQISSEVPQNLSASRPQDRQFILSSKKLLLSDSGFYLCAWTRGTVNTEAFFGQGTRLTVV.

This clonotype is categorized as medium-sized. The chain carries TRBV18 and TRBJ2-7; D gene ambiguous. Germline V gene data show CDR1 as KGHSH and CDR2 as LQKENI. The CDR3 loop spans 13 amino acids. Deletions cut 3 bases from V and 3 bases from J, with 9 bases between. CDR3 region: CASSPFPDYEQYF. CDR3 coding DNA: TGTGCCAGCTCACCGTTTCCTGACTACGAGCAGTACTTC.

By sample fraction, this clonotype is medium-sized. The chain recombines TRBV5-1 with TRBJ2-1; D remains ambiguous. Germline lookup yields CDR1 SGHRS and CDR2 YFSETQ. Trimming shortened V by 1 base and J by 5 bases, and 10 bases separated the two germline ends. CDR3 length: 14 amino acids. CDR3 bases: TGCGCCAGCAGCTTGCGGCTAGGAGACAATGAGCAGTTCTTC. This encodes CASSLRLGDNEQFF.

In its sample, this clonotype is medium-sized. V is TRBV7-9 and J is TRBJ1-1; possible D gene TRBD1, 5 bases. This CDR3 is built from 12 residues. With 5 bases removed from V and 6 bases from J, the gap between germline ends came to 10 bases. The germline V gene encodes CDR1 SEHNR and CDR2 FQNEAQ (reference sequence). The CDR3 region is CASSLTASEAFF. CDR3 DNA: TGTGCCAGCAGCCTGACAGCGTCTGAAGCTTTCTTT.

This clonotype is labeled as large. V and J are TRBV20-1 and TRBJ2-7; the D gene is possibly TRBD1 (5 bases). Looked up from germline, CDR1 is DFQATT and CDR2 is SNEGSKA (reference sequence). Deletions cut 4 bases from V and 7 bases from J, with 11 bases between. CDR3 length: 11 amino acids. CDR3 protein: CSATPGIEQYF. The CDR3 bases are TGCAGTGCTACCCCAGGGATAGAGCAGTACTTC.

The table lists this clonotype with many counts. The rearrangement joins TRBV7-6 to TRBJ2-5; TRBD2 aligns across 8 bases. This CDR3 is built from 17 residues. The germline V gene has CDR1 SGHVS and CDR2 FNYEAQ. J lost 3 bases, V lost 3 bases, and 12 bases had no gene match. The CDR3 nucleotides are TGTGCCAGCAGCTTTAGCGGGGCGGGGGTTGTGGAAGAGACCCAGTACTTC. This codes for CASSFSGAGVVEETQYF.

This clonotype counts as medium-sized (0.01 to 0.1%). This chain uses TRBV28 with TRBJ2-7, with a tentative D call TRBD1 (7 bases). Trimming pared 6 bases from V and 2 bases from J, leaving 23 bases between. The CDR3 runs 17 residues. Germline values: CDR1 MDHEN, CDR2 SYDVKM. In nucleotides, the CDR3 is TGTGCCAGCAGCCTCCTAATGGGGGGACAGCCTACCTACGAGCAGTACTTC. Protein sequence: CASSLLMGGQPTYEQYF.

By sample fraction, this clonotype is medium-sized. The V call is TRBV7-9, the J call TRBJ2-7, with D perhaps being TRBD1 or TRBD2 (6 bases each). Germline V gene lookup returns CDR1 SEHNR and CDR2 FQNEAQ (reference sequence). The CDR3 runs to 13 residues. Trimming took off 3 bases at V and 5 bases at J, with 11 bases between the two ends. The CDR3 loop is CASSFGGGDEQYF. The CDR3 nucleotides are TGTGCCAGCAGCTTCGGAGGGGGAGACGAGCAGTACTTC.

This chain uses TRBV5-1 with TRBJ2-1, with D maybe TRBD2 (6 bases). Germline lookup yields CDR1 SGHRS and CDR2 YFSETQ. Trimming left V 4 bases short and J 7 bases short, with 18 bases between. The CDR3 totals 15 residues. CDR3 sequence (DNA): TGCGCCAGCAGCGTGTCCCGGGCCGCGGGAAATGAGCAGTTCTTC. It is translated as CASSVSRAAGNEQFF.

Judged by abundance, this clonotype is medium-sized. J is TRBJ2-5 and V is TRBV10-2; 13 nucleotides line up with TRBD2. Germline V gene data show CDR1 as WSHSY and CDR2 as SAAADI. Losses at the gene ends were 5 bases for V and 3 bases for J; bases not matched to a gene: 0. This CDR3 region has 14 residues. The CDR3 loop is CASSTSGREETQYF. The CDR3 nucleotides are TGCGCCAGCAGTACTAGCGGGAGGGAAGAGACCCAGTACTTC.

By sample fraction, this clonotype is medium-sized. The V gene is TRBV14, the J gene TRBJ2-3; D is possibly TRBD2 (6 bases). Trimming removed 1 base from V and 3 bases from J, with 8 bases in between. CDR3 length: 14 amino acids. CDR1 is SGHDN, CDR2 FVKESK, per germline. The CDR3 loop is CASSQVGTTDTQYF. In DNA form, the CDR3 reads TGTGCCAGCAGCCAAGTCGGGACTACAGATACGCAGTATTTT.

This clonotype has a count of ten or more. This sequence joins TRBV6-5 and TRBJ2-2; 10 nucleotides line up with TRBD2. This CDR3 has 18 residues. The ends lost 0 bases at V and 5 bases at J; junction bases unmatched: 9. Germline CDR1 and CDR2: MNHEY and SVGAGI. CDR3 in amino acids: CASSYSRLAGAETGELFF. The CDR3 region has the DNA TGTGCCAGCAGTTACTCGAGGCTAGCGGGAGCGGAAACCGGGGAGCTGTTTTTT.

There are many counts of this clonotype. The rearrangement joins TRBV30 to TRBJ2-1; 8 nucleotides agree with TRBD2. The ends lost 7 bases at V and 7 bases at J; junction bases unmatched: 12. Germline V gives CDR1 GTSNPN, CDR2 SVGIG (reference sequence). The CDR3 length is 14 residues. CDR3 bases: TGTGCCTCGACCTTGAGCGGGAGTGCGAATGAGCAGTTCTTC. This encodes CASTLSGSANEQFF.

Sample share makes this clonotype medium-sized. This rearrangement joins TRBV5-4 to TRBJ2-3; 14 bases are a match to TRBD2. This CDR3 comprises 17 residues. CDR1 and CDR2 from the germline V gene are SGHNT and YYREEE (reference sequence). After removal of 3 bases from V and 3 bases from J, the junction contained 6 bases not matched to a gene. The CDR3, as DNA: TGTGCCAGCAGCTCGAGACTAGCGGGAGGGCCAACAGATACGCAGTATTTT. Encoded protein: CASSSRLAGGPTDTQYF.

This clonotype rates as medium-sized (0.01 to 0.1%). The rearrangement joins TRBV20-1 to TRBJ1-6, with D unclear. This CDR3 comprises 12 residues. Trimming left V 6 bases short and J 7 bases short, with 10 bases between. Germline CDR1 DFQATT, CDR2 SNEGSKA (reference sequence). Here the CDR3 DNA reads TGCAGTGCCGGACGGACCAATTCACCCCTCCACTTT. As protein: CSAGRTNSPLHF.

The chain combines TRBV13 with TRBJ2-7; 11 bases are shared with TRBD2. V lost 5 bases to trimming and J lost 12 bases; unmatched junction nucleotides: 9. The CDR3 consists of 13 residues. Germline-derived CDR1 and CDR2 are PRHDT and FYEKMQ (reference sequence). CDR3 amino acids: CASSPGLAEVAYF. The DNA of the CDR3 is TGTGCCAGCAGCCCGGGACTAGCGGAAGTGGCGTACTTC.

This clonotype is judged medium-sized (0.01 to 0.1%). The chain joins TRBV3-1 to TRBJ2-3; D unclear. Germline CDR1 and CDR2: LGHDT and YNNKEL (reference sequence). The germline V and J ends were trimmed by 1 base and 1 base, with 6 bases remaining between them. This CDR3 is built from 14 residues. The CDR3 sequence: CASSQVDGTDTQYF. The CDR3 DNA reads TGTGCCAGCAGCCAAGTCGATGGCACAGATACGCAGTATTTT.

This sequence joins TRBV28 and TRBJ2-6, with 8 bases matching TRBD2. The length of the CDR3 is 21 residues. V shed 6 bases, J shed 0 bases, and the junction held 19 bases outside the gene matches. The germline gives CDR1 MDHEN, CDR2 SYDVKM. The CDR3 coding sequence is TGTGCCAGCAGCTGGGGGGCGGCGGCGGGAGGCGATCCCTCTGGGGCCAACGTCCTGACTTTC. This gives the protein CASSWGAAAGGDPSGANVLTF. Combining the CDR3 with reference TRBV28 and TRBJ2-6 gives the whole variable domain DVKVTQSSRYLVKRTGEKVFLECVQDMDHENMFWYRQDPGLGLRLIYFSYDVKMKEKGDIPEGYSVSREKKERFSLILESASTNQTSMYLCASSWGAAAGGDPSGANVLTFGAGSRLTVL.

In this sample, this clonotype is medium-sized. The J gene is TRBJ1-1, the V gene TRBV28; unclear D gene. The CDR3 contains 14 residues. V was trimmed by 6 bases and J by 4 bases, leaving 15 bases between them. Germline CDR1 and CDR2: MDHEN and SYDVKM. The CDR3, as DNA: TGTGCCAGCAGCTGGGCCCTGGAGGGCACTGAAGCTTTCTTT. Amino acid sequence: CASSWALEGTEAFF.

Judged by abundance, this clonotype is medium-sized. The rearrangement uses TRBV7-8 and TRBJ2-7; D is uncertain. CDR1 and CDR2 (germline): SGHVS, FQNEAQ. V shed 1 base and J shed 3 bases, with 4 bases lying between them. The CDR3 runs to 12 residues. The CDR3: CASSLGDYEQYF. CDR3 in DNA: TGTGCCAGCAGCTTAGGGGACTACGAGCAGTACTTC.

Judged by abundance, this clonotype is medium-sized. DNA of the CDR3: TGTGCCAGCAGCGTCGGGGATAATGAAAAACTGTTTTTT. Protein sequence: CASSVGDNEKLFF. The chain couples TRBV9 to TRBJ1-4; the D is unclear. The CDR3 contains 13 residues. Germline CDR1 reads SGDLS; CDR2 reads YYNGEE. V lost 2 bases and J lost 4, with 6 bases in between.

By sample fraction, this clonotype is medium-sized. Here the CDR3 DNA reads TGCAGTGCTAGCAGCGGGACGAACACCGGGGAGCTGTTTTTT. Encoded protein: CSASSGTNTGELFF. The chain combines TRBV20-1 with TRBJ2-2, with 7 bases matching TRBD2. V lost 3 bases and J lost 0; bases outside the gene matches: 1. Germline CDR1 DFQATT, CDR2 SNEGSKA (reference sequence). This CDR3 contains 14 residues.